The rows below give T cell receptor beta chains drawn from one sample of a study of T cells in Graves' hyperthyroidism and ophthalmopathy. TCRdb redid the calling of the multiplex PCR reads with MiXCR, one entry per CDR3 protein. The sample carries 490,000 or so distinct CDR3 sequences, 46% recorded once. Sequencing was done on a sample of peripheral blood or thyroid tissue (not recorded which). The receptors shown here come from an adult woman with Graves' disease, either hyperthyroidism or ophthalmopathy (not recorded which). Each CDR3 is given with its conserved first and last residue. A D gene is named only where the DNA matches it firmly. Clone size is stated in some rows and not others, as once, few, many or a class when expanded.

V gene	clone size	J gene	D gene	CDR3 DNA	CDR3 protein
TRBV5-1	many	TRBJ1-5	NA	TGCGCCAGCAGCTTGGAGGGGGGCTCGTATCAGCCCCAGCATTTT	CASSLEGGSYQPQHF
TRBV9	NA	TRBJ1-2	NA	TGTGCCAACAGCCTCAACAGGACAGCAAACTATGGCTACACCTTC	CANSLNRTANYGYTF
TRBV5-6	NA	TRBJ1-1	NA	TGTGCCAGCAGCCCTGTGGCTAACTCTGAAGCTTTCTTT	CASSPVANSEAFF
TRBV29-1	NA	TRBJ1-2	NA	TGCAGCGTTGGGCTAATGGGGGATGGCTACACCTTC	CSVGLMGDGYTF
TRBV10-2	NA	TRBJ2-7	TRBD2	TGCGCCAGCAGTGATACTAGCGGGAGTGTGGCCTACGAGCAGTACTTC	CASSDTSGSVAYEQYF
TRBV4-1	NA	TRBJ1-2	NA	TGCGCCAGCAGCTCCCGTGGCTCGGATGGCTACACCTTC	CASSSRGSDGYTF
TRBV7-3	NA	TRBJ1-2	NA	TGTGCCAGCAGCTTAGATGTGGGTTCCCCCTATGGCTACACCTTC	CASSLDVGSPYGYTF
TRBV5-1	NA	TRBJ1-2	TRBD1	TGCGCCAGCAGCTTGGGACAGGGATTGAGTGGCTACACCTTC	CASSLGQGLSGYTF
TRBV11-2	NA	TRBJ1-6	TRBD1	TGTGCCAGCAGCTACAGGGGGTCACCCCTCCACTTT	CASSYRGSPLHF
TRBV7-2	many	TRBJ2-7	NA	TGTGCCAGCAGCTCCAGGGTGGTGTACGAGCAGTACTTC	CASSSRVVYEQYF
TRBV5-1	NA	TRBJ1-3	NA	TGCGCCAGCTACTCCAACCCGACCATGTCAAACACCATATATTTT	CASYSNPTMSNTIYF
TRBV20-1	NA	TRBJ1-2	NA	TGCAGTGCTAGAGCACAGGCCAGTGAAGGCTACACCTTC	CSARAQASEGYTF
TRBV14	NA	TRBJ2-1	NA	TGTGCCAGCAGCCAAGGAGGGGCAGGAAGGCAGTTCTTC	CASSQGGAGRQFF
TRBV5-4	many	TRBJ1-2	NA	TGTGCCAGCAGCTTAGAAGGGAACTATGGCTACACCTTC	CASSLEGNYGYTF
TRBV6-6	NA	TRBJ1-6	NA	TGTGCCAGCAGTAGGACAGATAATTCACCCCTCCACTTT	CASSRTDNSPLHF
TRBV6-2/TRBV6-3	many	TRBJ2-5	NA	TGTGCCAGCAGTCCACGAGAAGGGACCCAGTACTTC	CASSPREGTQYF
TRBV7-3	NA	TRBJ1-2	NA	TGTGCCAGCAGCCCCTCAGGGGCGGGCTCAGGCTATGGCTACACCTTC	CASSPSGAGSGYGYTF
TRBV7-2	NA	TRBJ1-4	NA	TGTGCCAGCAGCCAAGACCCCGAAAAACTGTTTTTT	CASSQDPEKLFF
TRBV20-1	many	TRBJ2-7	NA	TGCAGTGCTAGAAATACAGGGATCTACGAGCAGTACTTC	CSARNTGIYEQYF
TRBV7-2	once	TRBJ2-2	NA	TGTGCCAGCACCCTTCAAGGCCCCCGGGGCTGGGGAGCGCTGTTTTTT	CASTLQGPRGWGALFF
TRBV20-1	many	TRBJ2-7	NA	TGCAGTGCTAGAGAACGAAGCGTCGGCTACGAGCAGTACTTC	CSARERSVGYEQYF
TRBV20-1	many	TRBJ1-6	NA	TGCAGTGCTAGAGGACGGATCCTGAATTCACCCCTCCACTTT	CSARGRILNSPLHF
TRBV28	NA	TRBJ2-6	TRBD1	TGTGCCAGCAGTTCGACAGGGTGGAGCACTGAAGCTTTC	CASSSTGWSTEAF
TRBV3-1	many	TRBJ1-5	NA	TGTGCCAGCAGCCATCGGCAGGGAGGTCAGCCCCAGCATTTT	CASSHRQGGQPQHF
TRBV5-1	many	TRBJ2-7	TRBD1	TGCGCCAGCAGCTTCGGACAGGGGGTCTACGAGCAGTACTTC	CASSFGQGVYEQYF
TRBV11-2	few	TRBJ1-4	NA	TGTGCCAGCAGCTTAGAGGGGACCGATACTGAAAAACTGTTTTTT	CASSLEGTDTEKLFF
TRBV10-3	NA	TRBJ1-2	NA	TGTGCCATCAAGCCTGGACTCGACTATGGCTACACCTTC	CAIKPGLDYGYTF
TRBV10-3	NA	TRBJ2-5	TRBD1	TGTGCCATCGGGGGACAGGGGATCCAAGAGACCCAGTACTTC	CAIGGQGIQETQYF
TRBV7-8	many	TRBJ2-7	NA	TGTGCCAGCAGCTTAATGCAGGGAAGGGTCTACGAGCAGTACTTC	CASSLMQGRVYEQYF
TRBV19	many	TRBJ2-5	NA	TGTGCCAGTAGTATAAGGGGGGGACAAGAGACCCAGTACTTC	CASSIRGGQETQYF
TRBV29-1	many	TRBJ1-1	NA	TGCAGCGTCTCGCAGCCGAACACTGAAGCTTTCTTT	CSVSQPNTEAFF
TRBV7-6	few	TRBJ1-1	TRBD1	TGTGCCAGCAGCGGGGACTCAGGGGGAGATACTGAAGCTTTCTTT	CASSGDSGGDTEAFF
TRBV6-6	NA	TRBJ2-7	TRBD2	TGTGCCAGCAGCGACGGGACTAGCGCGACGCGAGGCTACGAGCAGTACTTC	CASSDGTSATRGYEQYF
TRBV12-3/TRBV12-4	NA	TRBJ2-7	TRBD1	TGTGCCAGCAGGCGTCCCGGGACAGGAACCTACGAGCAGTACTTC	CASRRPGTGTYEQYF
TRBV20-1	many	TRBJ1-1	NA	TGCAGTGCTAGAGTCCCCGAGGGGGGGGGTACTGAAGCTTTCTTT	CSARVPEGGGTEAFF
TRBV24-1	once	TRBJ2-5	NA	TGTGCCAGCACCCTGCGGCGGGCAGAGACCCAGTACTTC	CASTLRRAETQYF
TRBV19	many	TRBJ2-2	TRBD2	TGTGCCAGTAAGGCGGGAGGGCCCGGGGAGCTGTTTTTT	CASKAGGPGELFF
TRBV15	few	TRBJ2-7	NA	TGTGCCACCAGCAGCCAATACGGGAGTGAGGAAGAGCAGTACTTC	CATSSQYGSEEEQYF
TRBV20-1	NA	TRBJ2-7	NA	TGCAGTGCTAGAGTGGCAGCGAACTACGAGCAGTACTTC	CSARVAANYEQYF
TRBV19	NA	TRBJ1-1	NA	TGTGCCAGTAAGGACAGAGACACTGAAGCTTTCTTT	CASKDRDTEAFF
TRBV18	NA	TRBJ1-6	NA	TGTGCCAGCTCACCACCGTGGGGGAATTCACCCCTCCACTTT	CASSPPWGNSPLHF
TRBV20-1	many	TRBJ1-2	TRBD1	TGCAGTGCTAGATCGGAAGGGGGCGCTAACTATGGCTACACCTTC	CSARSEGGANYGYTF
TRBV20-1	NA	TRBJ1-1	NA	TGCAGTGCTAGAGCCTCAGGGGCTGAAGCTTTCTTT	CSARASGAEAFF
TRBV7-2	many	TRBJ2-7	TRBD2	TGTGCCAGCAGGGAGAGCGGGGCGAGGGGCACCTACGAGCAGTACTTC	CASRESGARGTYEQYF
TRBV5-1	NA	TRBJ2-5	TRBD2	TGCGCCAGCAGGCGGGTTCAGCGGGAGGGCCCTATGAGTGGAGAGACCCAGTACTTC	CASRRVQREGPMSGETQYF
TRBV13	NA	TRBJ2-2	TRBD2	TGTGCCAGCAGCCATGGGACTAGCGGGGAGCTGTTTTTT	CASSHGTSGELFF
TRBV20-1	NA	TRBJ1-2	NA	TGCAGTGCTAGGACCGGAGGGACTGAAGCTTTCTTTCTGCCGGGGAATGGCTACACCTTC	CSARTGGTEAFFLPGNGYTF
TRBV29-1	NA	TRBJ2-3	TRBD2	TGCAGCGTCTTAGGCGGGAGAGCCCCAGATACGCAGTATTTT	CSVLGGRAPDTQYF
TRBV5-4	NA	TRBJ1-2	NA	TGTGCCAGCAGCCCTGGACAACTTAACTATGGCTACACCTTC	CASSPGQLNYGYTF
TRBV7-9	NA	TRBJ2-7	TRBD1	TGTGCCAGCAGCCCCGACAGGGGGCAGTTCTACGAGCAGTACTTC	CASSPDRGQFYEQYF
TRBV29-1	NA	TRBJ2-2	TRBD1	TGCAGCGTCACGCAGGGGACAGGCACCGGGGAGCTGTCTTGG	CSVTQGTGTGELSW
TRBV7-2	many	TRBJ2-5	NA	TGTGCCAGCAGCTTAGTGTCGAGACTAGGGCAAGAGACCCAGTACTTC	CASSLVSRLGQETQYF
TRBV29-1	many	TRBJ2-7	TRBD2	TGCAGCGGCGGGGCGGGAGGGGCCTACGAGCAGTACTTC	CSGGAGGAYEQYF
TRBV20-1	NA	TRBJ1-1	NA	TGCAGTGTTAATGGTTTGTTTGGGAACGCGAACACTGAAGCTTTCTTT	CSVNGLFGNANTEAFF
TRBV7-9	few	TRBJ2-7	NA	TGTGCCAGCAGTTTGGGCTATACCTACGAGCAGTACTTC	CASSLGYTYEQYF
TRBV7-3	many	TRBJ2-5	TRBD1	TGTGCCAGCAGCCCGGGACAGCCCCAAGAGACCCAGTACTTC	CASSPGQPQETQYF
TRBV10-2	once	TRBJ2-6	NA	TGCGCCAGCAGTGAGTCAGGGGGCTCTGGGGCCAACGTCCTGACTTTC	CASSESGGSGANVLTF
TRBV29-1	many	TRBJ2-2	TRBD2	TGCAGCGCTGGGGGGGTTACGAACACCGGGGAGCTGTTTTTT	CSAGGVTNTGELFF